The 28 T cell receptor beta chains below all came from one sample that was sequenced in a study of CD8 T cells in ankylosing spondylitis. Study conclusions and caveats: Ankylosing spondylitis blood appeared to carry a characteristic TCR beta motif of several highly homologous variants.

No cognate antigen is known for these TCRs. TCRdb re-called the 5' RACE reads with MiXCR, one entry per CDR3 protein. Of approximately 500,000 distinct CDR3 sequences listed, 10% to 15% are singletons. The sample was blood, either unsorted or a sorted T cell fraction (not recorded which). These receptors came from a male donor with ankylosing spondylitis.

The chain has TRBV5-4 and TRBJ2-2; maybe TRBD2 (6 bases). The V and J ends lost 3 bases and 4 bases respectively, with 10 bases between them. The length of the CDR3 is 14 residues. Germline CDR1 is SGHNT and CDR2 is YYREEE (reference sequence). CDR3 sequence reads: CASSSGTRTGELFF. CDR3 sequence (DNA): TGTGCCAGCAGCTCCGGGACTCGCACCGGGGAGCTGTTTTTT.

There are a few counts of this clonotype. The chain recombines TRBV7-9 with TRBJ2-7; D is perhaps TRBD2 (5 bases). The ends were cut back, 5 bases at V and 1 base at J, with 12 bases in the middle. The CDR3 has 14 residues. CDR1 and CDR2 from the germline V gene are SEHNR and FQNEAQ (reference sequence). The CDR3 is CASSPGMRSYEQYV. The CDR3 DNA is TGTGCCAGCAGCCCCGGGATGAGGTCCTACGAGCAGTACGTC.

The gene calls are TRBV7-6 and TRBJ2-1, with D perhaps matching TRBD2 (5 bases). Germline CDR1 SGHVS, CDR2 FNYEAQ. Trimming pared 0 bases from V and 9 bases from J, leaving 12 bases between. This CDR3 is 14 amino acids long. The CDR3 region is CASSLARATGEQFF. The CDR3 nucleotides read TGTGCCAGCAGCTTAGCGAGGGCGACGGGTGAGCAGTTCTTC.

This clonotype was picked up many times. This chain joins TRBV24-1 and TRBJ2-3; 8 nucleotides align to TRBD2. CDR1 and CDR2 (germline): KGHDR, SFDVKD. The CDR3 covers 14 residues. Unmatched junction bases numbered 1, after V lost 2 bases and J lost 4 bases. The CDR3 here is CATSDSGGPDTQYF. CDR3 bases: TGTGCCACCAGTGATTCGGGAGGGCCAGATACGCAGTATTTT.

The chain employs TRBV7-9 and TRBJ2-6; a weak D match, TRBD1 (6 bases). The CDR3 consists of 15 residues. Germline CDR1 and CDR2: SEHNR and FQNEAQ (reference sequence). V lost 4 bases, J lost 2 bases, and 9 bases lay in between. The chain's CDR3 is CASSYGQTGANVLTF. The CDR3 DNA reads as TGTGCCAGCAGCTACGGACAGACTGGGGCCAACGTCCTGACTTTC.

This clonotype was detected a few times. The chain couples TRBV6-2 or TRBV6-3 to TRBJ2-7; 10 bases align to TRBD1. V shed 7 bases and J 5 bases; nucleotides not matched to a gene: 8. The CDR3 totals 14 residues. CDR1 is MNHEY and CDR2 is SVGEGT in the germline V gene. The CDR3 here is CASTKTGGKHEQYF. In DNA, the CDR3 is TGTGCCAGCACCAAGACAGGGGGCAAACACGAGCAGTACTTC.

This clonotype was recorded many times. The V and J genes are TRBV11-1 and TRBJ2-4; TRBD2 matches 10 bases. Germline loops: CDR1 SGHAT, CDR2 FQDESV (reference sequence). The CDR3 covers 19 residues. The ends lost 5 bases at V and 3 bases at J; junction bases unmatched: 16. CDR3 in DNA: TGTGCCAGCAGCCCTATAGCGGGAGGCCAGAGAGAAATCAAAAACATTCAGTACTTC. Its translation is CASSPIAGGQREIKNIQYF.

This clonotype was seen a single time. This chain links TRBV10-3 with TRBJ1-2; D is ambiguous. This CDR3 has 13 amino acids. V lost 8 bases and J 6 bases, leaving 16 bases between the germline ends. Looked up from germline, CDR1 is ENHRY and CDR2 is SYGVKD. DNA of the CDR3: TGTGCCATCCAGCGGGATTTACCGGATGGCTACACCTTC. Protein product: CAIQRDLPDGYTF.

This clonotype was counted ten times or more. The chain carries TRBV12-3 or TRBV12-4 and TRBJ1-3, with unresolved D. Between the trimmed V and J ends, which lost 2 bases and 2 bases, there was a span of 4 bases. There are 13 residues in the CDR3. CDR3 in amino acids: CASSLSPGNTIYF. CDR3 nucleotide sequence: TGTGCCAGCAGTTTATCCCCTGGAAACACCATATATTTT.

This clonotype occurred a few times. This chain connects TRBV12-3 or TRBV12-4 to TRBJ2-1, with no clear D. The CDR3 loop spans 13 amino acids. The V end lost 2 bases, the J end lost 4 bases, and 6 bases lay between the germline ends. The DNA for the CDR3 is TGTGCCAGCAGTTTAACAGAATACAATGAGCAGTTCTTC. Its translation: CASSLTEYNEQFF.

This clonotype was counted at least ten times. The V and J genes are TRBV18 and TRBJ2-3; unclear D gene. CDR1 is KGHSH and CDR2 is LQKENI in the germline V gene. V shed 3 bases and J shed 10 bases, with 14 bases lying between them. The CDR3 loop spans 13 amino acids. Here the CDR3 reads CASSPPYPTSQYF. The CDR3 DNA reads TGTGCCAGCTCACCTCCTTATCCAACGTCGCAGTATTTT.

This clonotype was observed a handful of times. The V gene is TRBV30, the J gene TRBJ2-5; D gene ambiguous. V shed 2 bases and J shed 5 bases, with 12 bases lying between them. Germline V lookup: CDR1 GTSNPN, CDR2 SVGIG (reference sequence). This CDR3 spans 13 amino acids. In nucleotides, the CDR3 is TGTGCCTGGAGTATAGGGATTTCGGAGACCCAGTACTTC. Translation gives CAWSIGISETQYF.

This clonotype has only a few counts. This chain joins TRBV4-1 and TRBJ2-7; possible D gene TRBD1, 5 bases. The CDR3 runs 13 residues. CDR1 MGHRA and CDR2 YSYEKL come from the germline V gene. V lost 0 bases, J lost 6 bases, and 9 bases lay in between. CDR3 bases: TGCGCCAGCAGCCAAGACAGGGCGTTCGAGCAGTACGTC. Protein sequence: CASSQDRAFEQYV.

This clonotype was seen more than once but under ten times. This chain connects TRBV6-6 to TRBJ1-2, with a tentative D call TRBD1 (6 bases). Between the trimmed V and J ends, which lost 4 bases and 6 bases, there was a span of 12 bases. The CDR3 has 13 amino acids. Per the germline V gene, CDR1 is MNHNY and CDR2 is SVGAGI (reference sequence). CDR3 DNA sequence: TGTGCCAGCAGTTCGACAGGTTTGGATGGCTACACCTTC. Its protein is CASSSTGLDGYTF.

J is TRBJ2-3 and V is TRBV25-1; 11 bases agree with TRBD2. Looked up from germline, CDR1 is MGHDK and CDR2 is SYGVNS. V lost 1 base, J lost 2 bases, and 8 bases stayed unmatched. This CDR3 is 18 amino acids long. CDR3 nucleotides: TGTGCCAGCAGTGAATGGGGGACTAGCGGTCACTTCACAGATACGCAGTATTTT. Protein product: CASSEWGTSGHFTDTQYF.

This clonotype came up many times. The chain joins TRBV29-1 to TRBJ2-7; no firm D call. Germline V gives CDR1 SQVTM, CDR2 ANQGSEA. V was cut by 1 base and J by 1 base, with 8 bases left in between. CDR3 length: 13 residues. The DNA of the CDR3 is TGCAGCGTTGAAGGGGCTAAGTCCTACGAGCAGTACTTC. Translated, it gives CSVEGAKSYEQYF.

The CDR3 region is CASRRTDPNYEQYF. CDR3 nucleotide sequence: TGCGCCAGCAGACGAACGGACCCTAACTACGAGCAGTACTTC. The chain recombines TRBV10-2 with TRBJ2-7; no reliable D call. The CDR3 extends over 14 amino acids. V was clipped by 6 bases and J by 3 bases, with 15 bases between them. CDR1 WSHSY and CDR2 SAAADI come from the germline V gene.

V and J are TRBV27 and TRBJ1-5, with unresolved D. The CDR3 contains 15 residues. CDR1 and CDR2 from the germline V gene are MNHEY and SMNVEV (reference sequence). V lost 3 bases and J 0 bases, leaving 9 bases between the germline ends. CDR3: CASSLNGYSNQPQHF. The CDR3 DNA reads TGTGCCAGCAGTTTGAACGGTTATAGCAATCAGCCCCAGCATTTT.

The gene calls are TRBV27 and TRBJ2-1, with 9 bases fitting TRBD1. The CDR3 sequence is 17 residues long. Germline CDR1 and CDR2: MNHEY and SMNVEV (reference sequence). With V trimmed by 6 bases and J by 9 bases, 18 bases remained unmatched. CDR3 coding DNA: TGTGCCAGCAGCCTCTACCCCGGGGACAGGGTAAAGGGTGAGCAGTTCTTC. Protein: CASSLYPGDRVKGEQFF.

The genes are TRBV9 and TRBJ2-3, with TRBD2 identical over 7 bases. The CDR3 loop spans 18 amino acids. CDR1 is SGDLS, CDR2 YYNGEE, per germline. With 2 bases clipped from V and 1 base from J, the junction kept 13 bases outside the gene matches. In DNA, the CDR3 is TGTGCCAGCAGCGTCAGTGAGCGAGCGGGACGTCGCACAGATACGCAGTATTTT. This codes for CASSVSERAGRRTDTQYF. Using reference TRBV9 and TRBJ2-3 for the parts outside the CDR3, the full variable domain is DSGVTQTPKHLITATGQRVTLRCSPRSGDLSVYWYQQSLDQGLQFLIQYYNGEERAKGNILERFSAQQFPDLHSELNLSSLELGDSALYFCASSVSERAGRRTDTQYFGPGTRLTVL.

This clonotype was seen a few times. The CDR3: CASSHSGGAYEQYF. DNA for the CDR3: TGTGCCAGCAGCCACTCAGGGGGCGCATACGAGCAGTACTTC. The V call is TRBV11-3, the J call TRBJ2-7, with TRBD1 matching 8 bases. This CDR3 is 14 amino acids long. The V gene's germline CDR1 is SGHNT and CDR2 YENEEA. With 5 bases clipped from V and 4 bases from J, the junction kept 7 bases outside the gene matches. The full variable domain, its missing parts supplied by reference TRBV11-3 and TRBJ2-7, is EAGVVQSPRYKIIEKKQPVAFWCNPISGHNTLYWYLQNLGQGPELLIRYENEEAVDDSQLPKDRFSAERLKGVDSTLKIQPAELGDSAVYLCASSHSGGAYEQYFGPGTRLTVT.

The rearrangement links TRBV7-2 to TRBJ2-3; a weak D match, TRBD2 (5 bases). Trimming shortened V by 6 bases and J by 0 bases, and 10 bases separated the two germline ends. Germline V gene data show CDR1 as SGHTA and CDR2 as FQGNSA. The CDR3 spans 14 residues. In nucleotides, the CDR3 is TGTGCCAGCAGGCGGGCCCTCAGCACAGATACGCAGTATTTT. Amino acids: CASRRALSTDTQYF.

V gene TRBV7-9 combines with J gene TRBJ2-5; D is undetermined. Germline CDR1 reads SEHNR; CDR2 reads FQNEAQ (reference sequence). Trimming took off 1 base at V and 4 bases at J, with 10 bases between the two ends. This CDR3 spans 14 amino acids. CDR3 protein: CASSLDGFGETQYF. Written as DNA, the CDR3 is TGTGCCAGCAGCTTAGATGGGTTCGGAGAGACCCAGTACTTC.

This clonotype turned up a few times. The V and J genes are TRBV19 and TRBJ2-3; D is uncertain. The germline V gene encodes CDR1 LNHDA and CDR2 SQIVND (reference sequence). Trimming took off 5 bases at V and 1 base at J, with 16 bases between the two ends. The CDR3 contains 16 residues. CDR3 sequence (DNA): TGTGCCAGTAGTCGTCGACTCCTACGCGGCACAGATACGCAGTATTTT. Its translation is CASSRRLLRGTDTQYF.

Only a few counts were recorded for this clonotype. CDR3 sequence reads: CASSNGQGIGTEAFF. The CDR3 DNA reads as TGCGCCAGCAGCAACGGACAGGGTATCGGCACTGAAGCTTTCTTT. The gene calls are TRBV5-1 and TRBJ1-1, with 8 bases fitting TRBD1. Germline lookup yields CDR1 SGHRS and CDR2 YFSETQ. This CDR3 is built from 15 residues. The V and J ends lost 4 bases and 4 bases, in that order; junction bases with no gene match: 9. Full variable domain (outside the CDR3, taken from reference TRBV5-1 and TRBJ1-1): KAGVTQTPRYLIKTRGQQVTLSCSPISGHRSVSWYQQTPGQGLQFLFEYFSETQRNKGNFPGRFSGRQFSNSRSEMNVSTLELGDSALYLCASSNGQGIGTEAFFGQGTRLTVV.

The sample holds many counts of this clonotype. This chain joins TRBV7-9 and TRBJ2-1; possibly TRBD2 for D (8 bases). The CDR3 runs 13 residues. V was trimmed by 11 bases and J by 16 bases, leaving 27 bases between them. Germline-derived CDR1 and CDR2 are SEHNR and FQNEAQ (reference sequence). The CDR3 region is CALSGQTSERSFF. The CDR3 nucleotides read TGTGCCTTATCGGGACAGACTAGCGAGCGTAGCTTCTTC.

In this sample, this clonotype turned up a few times. V is TRBV7-6 and J is TRBJ1-5; 10 bases line up with TRBD1. CDR1 is SGHVS, CDR2 FNYEAQ, per germline. CDR3 length equals 16 residues. With 3 bases clipped from V and 2 bases from J, the junction kept 4 bases outside the gene matches. In DNA, the CDR3 is TGTGCCAGCAGCTTGGGACAGGGGTTAGGCAATCAGCCCCAGCATTTT. This translates into CASSLGQGLGNQPQHF.

This clonotype came up many times. The chain joins TRBV5-1 to TRBJ2-7, with TRBD2 matching 7 bases. The germline gives CDR1 SGHRS, CDR2 YFSETQ. The CDR3 contains 15 residues. V shed 4 bases, J shed 4 bases, and the junction held 11 bases outside the gene matches. CDR3 region: CASSGGGGLTYEQYF. The CDR3 nucleotides are TGCGCCAGCAGCGGAGGCGGGGGATTAACTTACGAGCAGTACTTC.